This T cell receptor beta chain was documented in a study of blood T cell repertoires in COVID-19. TCRdb's copy holds only in-frame clones and misses some; the assay was immunoSEQ multiplex PCR. The top ten clones hold around 2.9% of a sample with tens of thousands of clones, about 85% of them seen once. The CDR3 is 16 residues long. Looked up from germline, CDR1 is KGHSH and CDR2 is LQKENI. J was trimmed by 3 bases and V by 4 bases; bases with no gene match: 7. Input material: peripheral blood. This clonotype was sampled from a woman older than 75 with COVID-19, enrolled during active disease. The gene calls are TRBV18 and TRBJ1-4; 8 positions agree with TRBD1. In DNA, the CDR3 is TGTGCCAGCTCACGGAAACAGGGGGAGGCTAATGAAAAACTGTTTTTT. It yields the protein CASSRKQGEANEKLFF.